Below, 10 T cell receptor beta chains from the same sample are listed, as sequenced in a study of blood T cell repertoires in COVID-19. Repertoires were generated with immunoSEQ multiplex PCR, while TCRdb's copy carries only in-frame clones and drops some. The sample yields under 130,000 clones, about 90% seen once. Sequenced material: peripheral blood. These receptors all stem from a human donor in a cohort sampled during active COVID-19.

V usage is TRBV14 and J usage is TRBJ2-1; perhaps TRBD1 as D (6 bases). The CDR3 runs 17 residues. The germline V gene has CDR1 SGHDN and CDR2 FVKESK. The ends were cut back, 4 bases at V and 0 bases at J, with 16 bases in the middle. CDR3: CASSRSGTPTSYNEQFF. The CDR3 nucleotides read TGTGCCAGCAGCCGATCAGGGACACCCACCTCCTACAATGAGCAGTTCTTC.

The chain couples TRBV5-1 to TRBJ2-7; D gene uncertain. Trimming left V 2 bases short and J 2 bases short, with 11 bases between. CDR1 is SGHRS, CDR2 YFSETQ, per germline. This CDR3 spans 14 amino acids. The chain's CDR3 is CASSFGVGTYEQYF. DNA for the CDR3: TGCGCCAGCAGCTTCGGTGTCGGTACCTACGAGCAGTACTTC.

This clone is a singleton in its sample. The genes are TRBV19 and TRBJ1-5; 7 bases map to TRBD1. Trimming removed 6 bases from V and 4 bases from J; junction bases left unmatched: 12. The germline gives CDR1 LNHDA, CDR2 SQIVND (reference sequence). The CDR3 is 16 residues long. In nucleotides, the CDR3 is TGTGCCAGTAGAACGGGACCAGGGGGGAATAATCAGCCCCAGCATTTT. Translated, it gives CASRTGPGGNNQPQHF.

V gene TRBV9 combines with J gene TRBJ2-7; 11 bases map to TRBD2. V shed 4 bases, J shed 4 bases, and the junction held 4 bases outside the gene matches. Germline values: CDR1 SGDLS, CDR2 YYNGEE. This CDR3 comprises 14 residues. DNA of the CDR3: TGTGCCAGCAGCCTAGCGGGAGGCTCATACGAGCAGTACTTC. It is translated as CASSLAGGSYEQYF.

This chain connects TRBV6-6 to TRBJ1-3, with D perhaps TRBD1 (6 bases). Germline V lookup: CDR1 MNHNY, CDR2 SVGAGI (reference sequence). This CDR3 contains 15 residues. The V end was cut by 7 bases, the J end by 0 bases, with 13 bases between. The CDR3: CASKLRGSSGNTIYF. The DNA of the CDR3 is TGTGCCAGCAAATTAAGGGGGAGCTCTGGAAACACCATATATTTT.

V and J are TRBV5-1 and TRBJ1-6; D gene ambiguous. This CDR3 region has 13 residues. Per germline, CDR1 SGHRS and CDR2 YFSETQ. Between the trimmed V and J ends, which lost 0 bases and 10 bases, there was a span of 8 bases. The CDR3 protein is CASSLAYLSPLHF. DNA for the CDR3: TGCGCCAGCAGCTTGGCCTATCTATCACCCCTCCACTTT. Full variable domain (rest looked up from reference TRBV5-1 and TRBJ1-6): KAGVTQTPRYLIKTRGQQVTLSCSPISGHRSVSWYQQTPGQGLQFLFEYFSETQRNKGNFPGRFSGRQFSNSRSEMNVSTLELGDSALYLCASSLAYLSPLHFGNGTRLTVT.

This chain links TRBV5-1 with TRBJ1-3, with 11 bases lining up with TRBD1. The CDR3 covers 19 residues. V trimming: 4 bases; J trimming: 1 base; junction bases outside the gene matches: 13. CDR1 and CDR2 (germline): SGHRS, YFSETQ. The CDR3 spells CASSPRSVGQGASGNTIYF. CDR3 DNA: TGCGCCAGCAGCCCAAGATCGGTAGGACAGGGGGCATCTGGAAACACCATATATTTT.

V and J are TRBV6-5 and TRBJ2-3; D ambiguous. This CDR3 is 12 amino acids long. The germline V and J ends were trimmed by 5 bases and 5 bases, with 8 bases remaining between them. In germline, CDR1 is MNHEY, CDR2 SVGAGI. The CDR3 nucleotides are TGTGCCAGCAGTCCTAACGTAGATACGCAGTATTTT. This gives the protein CASSPNVDTQYF.

The chain has TRBV29-1 and TRBJ2-2; TRBD1 agrees at 7 bases. The germline gives CDR1 SQVTM, CDR2 ANQGSEA. CDR3 length: 14 amino acids. The J segment lost 4 bases and the V segment lost 7 bases, leaving 9 bases of the junction unmatched. CDR3 residues: CSGYTGVGTGELFF. CDR3 DNA: TGCAGCGGCTATACAGGGGTCGGCACCGGGGAGCTGTTTTTT.

The J gene is TRBJ1-2, the V gene TRBV5-1, with D maybe TRBD1 (6 bases). The CDR3 sequence is 14 residues long. V was shortened by 4 bases and J by 5 bases, with 15 bases between the two germline ends. Germline V gene lookup returns CDR1 SGHRS and CDR2 YFSETQ. CDR3 residues: CASSPSGTNYGYTF. In DNA, the CDR3 is TGCGCCAGCAGCCCGTCGGGGACAAATTATGGCTACACCTTC.